Listed below are T cell receptor beta chains from one sample, sequenced in a study of shared clonotypes between healthy human individuals. Data came from immunoSEQ multiplex PCR; TCRdb stores just in-frame clones and leaves some out. The sample lists over a million clones, around 78% occurring once. Material for sequencing was memory CD4+ T cells from PBMCs. The receptors were gathered from a man aged 18 to 29 in good health. Some clones in this sample may be carry-over from other donors' samples. Each CDR3 is given with its conserved first and last residue. The D gene is left open where the match is weak. Clone size appears in some rows only: once, few, many, or a class for an expanded clone.

cdr3_nt | cdr3_aa | v_call | clone_size | j_call | d_call
TGTGCCTGGAGTGACCGGGACAGACGCACAGATACGCAGTATTTT | CAWSDRDRRTDTQYF | TRBV30 | . | TRBJ2-3 | TRBD1
TGTGCCAGCAGTGTGAGGACGGCTGAAGCTTTCTTT | CASSVRTAEAFF | TRBV28 | . | TRBJ1-1 | .
TGTGCCAGCAGCTTGTATAGGGGGATAGTCGAGCAGTTCTTC | CASSLYRGIVEQFF | TRBV5-6 | . | TRBJ2-1 | .
TGTGCCAGTAGTATAGCGGGAGGGACCCTCGAGCAGTACTTC | CASSIAGGTLEQYF | TRBV19 | once | TRBJ2-7 | TRBD2
TGTGCCAGCAGCGGGGCGGGACTAGCGGGGAGCAGGTCGGAGACCCAGTACTTC | CASSGAGLAGSRSETQYF | TRBV13 | . | TRBJ2-5 | TRBD2
TGTGCCAGCAGCTCCCCCCAAATCCGGTACACCTTC | CASSSPQIRYTF | TRBV7-9 | once | TRBJ1-2 | .
TGTGCCAGCAGTCCCAGGACAGGCTCTGGAAACACCATATATTTT | CASSPRTGSGNTIYF | TRBV27 | . | TRBJ1-3 | TRBD1
TGTGCCAGCAGCTTAGGTCCCGGCAGCCCCTACGAGCAGTACTTC | CASSLGPGSPYEQYF | TRBV7-8 | . | TRBJ2-7 | .
TGTGCCAGCAGTCTCCGACCCTGGGGCACTGAAGCTTTCTTT | CASSLRPWGTEAFF | TRBV6-4 | few | TRBJ1-1 | .
TGTGCCAGCAGCTTAGGACTAGCTTACGAGCAGTACTTC | CASSLGLAYEQYF | TRBV11-3 | . | TRBJ2-7 | TRBD2
TGCGCCAGCAGCCAAGACCCTCCTTCGACAGGGTGGGGGACAGATACGCAGTATTTT | CASSQDPPSTGWGTDTQYF | TRBV4-3 | . | TRBJ2-3 | TRBD1
TGTGCCAGCAGCTTGATAGAAGGGACTAGCGGGGACAACACCGGGGAGCTGTTTTTT | CASSLIEGTSGDNTGELFF | TRBV7-2 | . | TRBJ2-2 | TRBD2
TGTGCCAGCAGACTGGGGCTAGCGGGAGGGCAGTCGGAGCAGTTCTTC | CASRLGLAGGQSEQFF | TRBV28 | . | TRBJ2-1 | TRBD2
TGTGCCTCCCTATGGGGGCGATACAATGAGCAGTTCTTC | CASLWGRYNEQFF | TRBV2 | . | TRBJ2-1 | .
TGTGCCAGCAGGACGGAGACAGGAAAAGAGACCCAGTACTTC | CASRTETGKETQYF | TRBV2 | . | TRBJ2-5 | .
TGTGCCAGCAGCAACGGGCCGGACATCTCTGGAAACACCATATATTTT | CASSNGPDISGNTIYF | TRBV7-8 | . | TRBJ1-3 | .
TGCAGCGTTGCACTCGGGGGAGGCTATGGCTACACCTTC | CSVALGGGYGYTF | TRBV29-1 | . | TRBJ1-2 | .
TGTGCCACCAGCAGCCAAATGAACACTGAAGCTTTCTTT | CATSSQMNTEAFF | TRBV15 | many | TRBJ1-1 | .
TGTGCCAGCTCACCACGGAGGGGGGAGACCCAGTACTTC | CASSPRRGETQYF | TRBV18 | . | TRBJ2-5 | .